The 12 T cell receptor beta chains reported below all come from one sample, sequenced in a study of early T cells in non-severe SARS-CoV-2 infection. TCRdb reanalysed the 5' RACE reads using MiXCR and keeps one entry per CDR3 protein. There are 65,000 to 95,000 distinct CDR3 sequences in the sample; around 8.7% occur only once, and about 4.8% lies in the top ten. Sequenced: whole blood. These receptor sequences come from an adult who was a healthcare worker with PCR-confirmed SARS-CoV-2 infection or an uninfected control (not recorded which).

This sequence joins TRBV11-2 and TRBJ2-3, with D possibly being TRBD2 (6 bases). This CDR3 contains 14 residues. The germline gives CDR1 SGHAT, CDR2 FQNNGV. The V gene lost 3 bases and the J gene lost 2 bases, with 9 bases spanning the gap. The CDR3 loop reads CASSLEDYTDTQYF. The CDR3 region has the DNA TGTGCCAGCAGCTTGGAGGACTACACAGATACGCAGTATTTT.

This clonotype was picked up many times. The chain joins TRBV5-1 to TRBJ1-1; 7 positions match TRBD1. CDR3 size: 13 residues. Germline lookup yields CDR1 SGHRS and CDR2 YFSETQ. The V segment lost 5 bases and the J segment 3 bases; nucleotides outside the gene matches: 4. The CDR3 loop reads CASRSTGDTEAFF. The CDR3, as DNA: TGCGCCAGCAGAAGTACAGGGGACACTGAAGCTTTCTTT.

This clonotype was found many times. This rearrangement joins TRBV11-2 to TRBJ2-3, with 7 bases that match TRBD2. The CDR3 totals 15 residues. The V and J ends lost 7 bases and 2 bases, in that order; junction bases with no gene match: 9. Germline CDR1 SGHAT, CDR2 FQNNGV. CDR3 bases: TGTGCCAGCACCTCCCGGGGGAGGGCCACAGATACGCAGTATTTT. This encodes CASTSRGRATDTQYF.

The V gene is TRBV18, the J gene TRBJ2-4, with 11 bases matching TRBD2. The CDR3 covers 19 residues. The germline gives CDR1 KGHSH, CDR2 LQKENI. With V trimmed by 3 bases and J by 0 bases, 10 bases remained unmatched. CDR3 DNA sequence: TGTGCCAGCTCACCGTCTGAGACTAGCGGGACCTTAGCCAAAAACATTCAGTACTTC. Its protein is CASSPSETSGTLAKNIQYF.

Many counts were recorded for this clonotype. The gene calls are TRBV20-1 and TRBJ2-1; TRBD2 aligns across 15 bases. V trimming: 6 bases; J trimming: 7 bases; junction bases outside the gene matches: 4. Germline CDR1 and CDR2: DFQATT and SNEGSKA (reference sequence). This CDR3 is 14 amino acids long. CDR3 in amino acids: CSAGTSGRYNEQFF. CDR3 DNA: TGCAGTGCGGGGACTAGCGGGAGGTATAATGAGCAGTTCTTC.

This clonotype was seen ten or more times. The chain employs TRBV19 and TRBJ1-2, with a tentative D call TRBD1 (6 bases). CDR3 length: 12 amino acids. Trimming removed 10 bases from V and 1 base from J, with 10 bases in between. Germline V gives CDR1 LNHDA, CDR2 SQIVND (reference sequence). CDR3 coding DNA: TGTGCCACCGAAGGGGGTAACTATGGCTACACCTTC. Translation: CATEGGNYGYTF.

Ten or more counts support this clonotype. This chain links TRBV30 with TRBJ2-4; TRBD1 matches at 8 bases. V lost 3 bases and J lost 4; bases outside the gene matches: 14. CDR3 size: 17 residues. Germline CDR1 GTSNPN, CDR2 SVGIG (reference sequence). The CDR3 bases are TGTGCCTGGAGACCTCGACAGGGGCTAAGGGCAAAAAACATTCAGTACTTC. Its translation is CAWRPRQGLRAKNIQYF.

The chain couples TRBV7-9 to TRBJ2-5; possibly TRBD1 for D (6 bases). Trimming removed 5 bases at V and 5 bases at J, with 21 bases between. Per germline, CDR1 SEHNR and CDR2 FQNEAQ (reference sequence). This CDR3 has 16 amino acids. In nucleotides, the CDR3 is TGTGCCAGCAGCGTGATGGGCTTGGGGGCGGCCGAGACCCAGTACTTC. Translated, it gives CASSVMGLGAAETQYF.

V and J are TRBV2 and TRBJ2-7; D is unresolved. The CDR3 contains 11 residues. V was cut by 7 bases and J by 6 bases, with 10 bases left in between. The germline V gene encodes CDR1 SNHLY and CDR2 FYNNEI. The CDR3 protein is CASNQVFEQYF. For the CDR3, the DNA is TGTGCCAGCAACCAGGTGTTCGAGCAGTACTTC.

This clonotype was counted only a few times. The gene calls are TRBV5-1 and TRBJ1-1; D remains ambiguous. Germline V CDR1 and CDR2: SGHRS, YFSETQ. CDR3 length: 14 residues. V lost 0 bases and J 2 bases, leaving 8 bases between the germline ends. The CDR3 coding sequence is TGCGCCAGCAGCTTGGAGAACTCCAACACTGAAGCTTTCTTT. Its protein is CASSLENSNTEAFF.

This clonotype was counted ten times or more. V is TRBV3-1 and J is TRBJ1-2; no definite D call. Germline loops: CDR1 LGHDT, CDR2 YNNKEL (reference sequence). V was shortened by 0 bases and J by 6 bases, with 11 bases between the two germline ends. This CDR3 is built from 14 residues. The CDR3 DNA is TGTGCCAGCAGCCAAGATGGAAGGGTCGATGGCTACACCTTC. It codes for CASSQDGRVDGYTF.

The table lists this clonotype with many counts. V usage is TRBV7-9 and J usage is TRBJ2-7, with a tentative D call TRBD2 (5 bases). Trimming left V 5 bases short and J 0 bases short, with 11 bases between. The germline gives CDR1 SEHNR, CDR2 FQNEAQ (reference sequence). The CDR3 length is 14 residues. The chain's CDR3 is CASSPGGSSYEQYF. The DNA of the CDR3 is TGTGCCAGCAGCCCAGGTGGGAGCTCCTACGAGCAGTACTTC.